This TCR beta chain was profiled in a study of blood T cell repertoires in COVID-19. Study-wide context: Whether acute or convalescent, the COVID-19 samples came from the United States, Italy and Spain.

Across about two dozen US areas, participants ranged in age from roughly 18 to 95 years. Researchers sorted participants into cohorts using their self-reported clinical history. Libraries were prepared by immunoSEQ multiplex PCR; TCRdb keeps only in-frame clonotypes and omits some of them. The sample comprises 200,000 to 250,000 clones, 85% of which are singletons, and approximately 8.6% rests with the top ten. Sequencing was performed on PBMCs or T cells enriched from blood (not recorded which). The clonotype originates from a woman in her fifties or sixties with acute COVID-19.

CDR3 sequence: CASSMRDRDRAGYTF. The CDR3 coding sequence is TGTGCCAGCAGCATGCGGGACAGGGACCGGGCTGGCTACACCTTC. V is TRBV9 and J is TRBJ1-2, with 9 bases that match TRBD1. Trimming removed 4 bases from V and 7 bases from J; junction bases left unmatched: 11. Germline-derived CDR1 and CDR2 are SGDLS and YYNGEE. This CDR3 has 15 residues.